This record covers a single T cell receptor beta chain. Sequenced by immunoSEQ multiplex PCR; TCRdb stores in-frame clones only, minus some. Among about 90,000 clones listed, roughly 80% were seen once. Per the germline V gene, CDR1 is SGHRS and CDR2 is YFSETQ. This CDR3 comprises 15 residues. V lost 4 bases, J lost 0 bases, and 13 bases lay in between. The data were taken from a study of CD8 T cell repertoires and HIV-1 epitope variants. The wider study: Separate wells received one of Twenty-five Gag or Nef variant peptides. Equal numbers of autologous T cell-negative cells presented antigen to enriched T cells. Control wells had CMV/EBV/flu peptides, negative Ebola AY9, or no peptide.

The sequenced sample was uncultured baseline CD8+ T cells from peripheral blood mononuclear cells (PBMCs). The chain uses TRBV5-1 and TRBJ1-2, with D maybe TRBD1 (6 bases). This TCR was recovered from a male donor with HIV. The CDR3 spells CASSRWTDTNYGYTF. The DNA for the CDR3 is TGCGCCAGCAGCCGCTGGACAGATACTAACTATGGCTACACCTTC.